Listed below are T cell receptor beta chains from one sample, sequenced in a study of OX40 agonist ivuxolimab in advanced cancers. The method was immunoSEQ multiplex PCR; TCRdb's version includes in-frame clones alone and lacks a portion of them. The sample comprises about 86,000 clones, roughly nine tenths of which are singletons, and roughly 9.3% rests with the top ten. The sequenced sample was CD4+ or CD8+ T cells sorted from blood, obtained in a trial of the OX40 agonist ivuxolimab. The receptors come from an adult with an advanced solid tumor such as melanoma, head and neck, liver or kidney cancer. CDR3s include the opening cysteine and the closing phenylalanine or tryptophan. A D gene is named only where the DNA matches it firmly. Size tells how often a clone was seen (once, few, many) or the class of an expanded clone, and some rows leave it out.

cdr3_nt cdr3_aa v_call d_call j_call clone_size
TGTGCCAGCAGTCTCATGCCGACCCACTACGAGCAGTACTTC CASSLMPTHYEQYF TRBV6-6 NA TRBJ2-7 once
TGCGCCAGCAGCCAATCACTGGGTGGGGGGGCGCGTCCCGAGCAGTACTTC CASSQSLGGGARPEQYF TRBV4-1 NA TRBJ2-7 NA
TGTGCCACCAGCAGAGGACCCTCTAAAGTCGGCGGGGAGCTGTTTTTT CATSRGPSKVGGELFF TRBV15 NA TRBJ2-2 NA
TGTGCCAGCAGCTTCGCCGGGACCAGGAGGCCCTACAATGAGCAGTTCTTC CASSFAGTRRPYNEQFF TRBV11-3 NA TRBJ2-1 NA
TGTGCCAGCAGCGGTAGCGGGGGGTACCAAGAGACCCAGTACTTC CASSGSGGYQETQYF TRBV9 TRBD2 TRBJ2-5 NA
TGCGCCAGCAGTCACCTGCCAGGGACGACCTACGAGCAGTACTTC CASSHLPGTTYEQYF TRBV4-1 NA TRBJ2-7 NA
TGTGCCAGCAGCGTAGGCCCAACCTACGAGCAGTACTTC CASSVGPTYEQYF TRBV9 NA TRBJ2-7 NA
TGTGCCAGCAGCCCCGTCGGGGATAATTCACCCCTCCACTTT CASSPVGDNSPLHF TRBV28 NA TRBJ1-6 NA
TGTGCCAGCAGTTTTTCCCCCACTCCGGGACTAACTCTTACAGATACGCAGTATTTT CASSFSPTPGLTLTDTQYF TRBV28 TRBD2 TRBJ2-3 NA
TGTGCCAGCGGGGCCTGGGCCGAGCAGTTCTTC CASGAWAEQFF TRBV7-2 NA TRBJ2-1 NA
TGTGCCAGCAGTTACTTGGGGACAGGGGATCAGCCCCAGCATTTT CASSYLGTGDQPQHF TRBV6-6 TRBD1 TRBJ1-5 NA
TGTGCCAGCAGCTCAACGGGGCTCTTC CASSSTGLF TRBV11-3 NA TRBJ1-2 NA
TGTGCCAGCAGCCCCCCAAGGGGGACCGGCACTGAAGCTTTCTTT CASSPPRGTGTEAFF TRBV7-9 NA TRBJ1-1 NA
TGTGCCAGCAGCTTAACGGGAAACACCGGGGAGCTGTTTTTT CASSLTGNTGELFF TRBV7-3 NA TRBJ2-2 NA
TGTGCAAGTCGCTTAGCCCCCAGCGCTTACTCCTACAATGAGCAGTTCTTC CASRLAPSAYSYNEQFF TRBV12-2 NA TRBJ2-1 NA
TGTGCCAGCAGTGAAATCGGGACTAGCGGGAGGGCCGATGAGCAGTTCTTC CASSEIGTSGRADEQFF TRBV6-1 TRBD2 TRBJ2-1 NA
TGTGCCAGCAGTAGTGGACAGGGTACCTACGAGCAGTACTTC CASSSGQGTYEQYF TRBV7-9 TRBD1 TRBJ2-7 NA
TGCAGCGTTCGCGGGGGGCCTACCTACGAGCAGTACTTC CSVRGGPTYEQYF TRBV29-1 TRBD2 TRBJ2-7 NA
TGTGCCAGCAGCTCAAACAGGGGTAGCAATCAGCCCCAGCATTTT CASSSNRGSNQPQHF TRBV4-2 TRBD1 TRBJ1-5 NA
TGTGCCAGCAGCCAAATGGGTGGAACTGAAGCTTTCTTT CASSQMGGTEAFF TRBV5-4 NA TRBJ1-1 NA
TGTGCCAGCAGCTCCGGATCAACAGCCTACGAGCAGTACTTC CASSSGSTAYEQYF TRBV9 NA TRBJ2-7 NA
TGTGCCAGCAGCAAAGGTAGGCAGTGGACCACTGAAGCTTTCTTT CASSKGRQWTTEAFF TRBV11-2 NA TRBJ1-1 NA
TGCGCCAGCAGCTTGACAGGGGATAGGGAGCTGTTTTTT CASSLTGDRELFF TRBV5-1 TRBD1 TRBJ2-2 NA
TGTGCCAGCAGCTTCGACAGGGCGAACTATGGCTACACCTTC CASSFDRANYGYTF TRBV5-6 TRBD1 TRBJ1-2 NA